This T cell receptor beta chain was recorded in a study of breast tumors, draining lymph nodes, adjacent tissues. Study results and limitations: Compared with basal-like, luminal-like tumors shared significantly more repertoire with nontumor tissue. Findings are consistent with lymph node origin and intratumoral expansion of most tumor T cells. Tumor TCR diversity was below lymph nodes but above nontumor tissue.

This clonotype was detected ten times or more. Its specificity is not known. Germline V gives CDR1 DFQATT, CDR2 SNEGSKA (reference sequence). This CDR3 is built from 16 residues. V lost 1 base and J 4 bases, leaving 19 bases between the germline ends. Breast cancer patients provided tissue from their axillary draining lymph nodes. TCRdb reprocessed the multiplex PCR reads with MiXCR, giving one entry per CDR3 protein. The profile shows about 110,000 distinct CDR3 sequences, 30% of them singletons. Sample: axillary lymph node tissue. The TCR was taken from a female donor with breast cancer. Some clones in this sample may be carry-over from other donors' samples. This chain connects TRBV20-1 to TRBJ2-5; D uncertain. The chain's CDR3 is CSARAMAGRVRETQYF. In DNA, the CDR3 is TGCAGTGCTAGAGCCATGGCCGGTAGGGTCAGAGAGACCCAGTACTTC.